This T cell receptor (beta chain) was retrieved from a study of cytomegalovirus exposure and HLA in healthy donors. Findings of the study overall: Clonal expansion, a later analysis showed, was greater in HLA-associated TCR beta chains than in equally common others. Common viral pathogens (according to a later analysis) appeared linked to several of the most significant clusters.

PCR was performed using 60 Vbeta and 13 Jbeta primers. TCRdb keeps only in-frame clones here, not all; method: immunoSEQ multiplex PCR. The sample records approximately 86,000 clones, about two thirds being singletons. CDR1 SGDLS and CDR2 YYNGEE come from the germline V gene. This CDR3 is 11 amino acids long. This clone was detected only a few times. Its antigen is unidentified. A read error may account for a junction end that differs from germline. The genes are TRBV9 and TRBJ1-1, with 8 bases fitting TRBD1. The sample was PBMCs. The TCR was taken from a man aged 55-75 years in good health and CMV-seronegative. CDR3 in DNA: TGTGCCAGCAGCGTACAGGGGGCCCTTCAATTT. As protein: CASSVQGALQF.